This TCR beta chain was profiled in a study of Ad26.COV2.S vaccination and SARS-CoV-2 variants. On this clone: Its target is not known.

Unmatched junction bases numbered 4, after V lost 6 bases and J lost 5 bases. The length of the CDR3 is 12 residues. Germline V gives CDR1 SNHLY, CDR2 FYNNEI. Overall study results and limits: Using TCR breadth and depth analyses may have led to underestimated total T cell responses. Non-spike TCR breadth was similar in vaccine and placebo recipients.

Data came from immunoSEQ multiplex PCR; TCRdb stores just in-frame clones and leaves some out. Here the sample spans hundreds of thousands of clones, about 90% being singletons. Treatment described: some 20 received Ad26.COV2.S at low or high dose, single or two shots; 5 received placebo; per-sample allocation not given. Sampling happened 63 days after the first vaccine or placebo injection. This sequence was found in a person between 18 and 60 years old who received the Ad26.COV2.S COVID-19 vaccine or a placebo. V and J are TRBV2 and TRBJ2-7, with TRBD1 identical over 7 bases. The sequencing here drew on peripheral blood, taken in a trial of Ad26.COV2.S vaccine versus placebo. CDR3 coding DNA: TGTGCCAGCAGATTCCAGGGGGACGAGCAGTACTTC. Amino acid sequence: CASRFQGDEQYF. Full variable domain (rest looked up from reference TRBV2 and TRBJ2-7): EPEVTQTPSHQVTQMGQEVILRCVPISNHLYFYWYRQILGQKVEFLVSFYNNEISEKSEIFDDQFSVERPDGSNFTLKIRSTKLEDSAMYFCASRFQGDEQYFGPGTRLTVT.